This section outlines one TCR beta chain sequence together with its context. CDR3 length: 14 amino acids. Germline-derived CDR1 and CDR2 are MDHEN and SYDVKM. V was clipped by 6 bases and J by 7 bases; unmatched bases: 8. Sequencing used immunoSEQ multiplex PCR; TCRdb keeps in-frame clones, though not all of them. The sample contains tens of thousands of clones, around 92% of which appear only once. The sample originates from a study of T cell changes during pregnancy in multiple sclerosis. The sequence derives from a female donor with multiple sclerosis, enrolled in a pregnancy study. The chain uses TRBV28 and TRBJ1-5, with 8 bases aligning to TRBD1. The material was CD4+ T cells from peripheral blood mononuclear cells, obtained in the third trimester of pregnancy. Written as DNA, the CDR3 is TGTGCCAGCAGATACGGACAGGGTGGACAGCCCCAGCATTTT. It codes for CASRYGQGGQPQHF.